The clone carrying this T cell receptor (beta chain) was detected a few times. Its antigen is unidentified. These data come from a study of identical twins. Findings and caveats of the study: Within monozygotic twins, out-of-frame TCR alpha sharing was underestimated by the models.

In TCRdb, the 5' RACE reads were re-called with MiXCR into one record per CDR3 protein. The profile shows 520,000 or so distinct CDR3 sequences, 20% to 25% of them singletons. V lost 8 bases and J 5 bases, leaving 13 bases between the germline ends. Germline assignment: CDR1 SEHNR and CDR2 FQNEAQ (reference sequence). This CDR3 region has 13 residues. This same sample was also part of a study on T cells expressing NK-cell markers.

V usage is TRBV7-9 and J usage is TRBJ2-1; D might be TRBD1 or TRBD2, each matching 5 bases. The clonotype originates from a woman aged 18-35 years in good health. The sequencing sample was made of CD4+ T cells sorted from blood. In nucleotides, the CDR3 is TGTGCCAGCTCCCGGGACCCCCACAATGAGCAGTTCTTC. It codes for CASSRDPHNEQFF.